Presented here are 17 T cell receptor beta chains from one specimen sequenced in a study of identifying expanded T cells in peripheral blood. Assay used: immunoSEQ multiplex PCR; TCRdb lists only in-frame clones, some missing. Of 100,000 to 150,000 clones listed, 75% to 90% were seen once; the top ten hold about 8%. The specimen sequenced was blood. Receptor source: a person between 18 and 75 years old in good health.

Details on this clone: Relative to the germline gene, one junction end is altered; a read error may explain this. The genes are TRBV6-1 and TRBJ1-2; D is perhaps TRBD1 (5 bases). The CDR3 covers 8 residues. Germline CDR1 MNHNS, CDR2 SASEGT. The CDR3 bases are TGTGCCAGCAGTAGACAGACGTTC. Its translation is CASSRQTF.

The table lists this clone with a count of one. This chain joins TRBV6-5 and TRBJ2-1; 10 bases align to TRBD2. Germline V lookup: CDR1 MNHEY, CDR2 SVGAGI. The CDR3 has 15 amino acids. The V and J ends lost 0 bases and 7 bases, in that order; junction bases with no gene match: 3. The CDR3 DNA is TGTGCCAGCAGTTACTCTAGCGGGGGGAATAATGAGCAGTTCTTC. Amino acid sequence: CASSYSSGGNNEQFF.

V and J are TRBV27 and TRBJ1-4; D unresolved. Germline-derived CDR1 and CDR2 are MNHEY and SMNVEV (reference sequence). The ends were cut back, 10 bases at V and 8 bases at J, with 17 bases in the middle. The CDR3 length is 13 residues. The CDR3 here is CATSDSVREKLFF. CDR3 DNA: TGTGCCACCTCAGATTCGGTTCGGGAAAAACTGTTTTTT. The complete variable domain, with remaining parts taken from reference TRBV27 and TRBJ1-4, reads EAQVTQNPRYLITVTGKKLTVTCSQNMNHEYMSWYRQDPGLGLRQIYYSMNVEVTDKGDVPEGYKVSRKEKRNFPLILESPSPNQTSLYFCATSDSVREKLFFGSGTQLSVL.

The chain couples TRBV5-1 to TRBJ2-7; 8 nucleotides match TRBD2. This CDR3 contains 17 residues. Trimming took 1 base from V and 4 from J; bases not matched to a gene: 13. CDR1 and CDR2 from the germline V gene are SGHRS and YFSETQ. CDR3 in amino acids: CASSLSSRVAGRYEQYF. The CDR3 nucleotides read TGCGCCAGCAGCTTGTCTTCACGGGTAGCGGGAAGATACGAGCAGTACTTC.

This rearrangement joins TRBV6-1 to TRBJ1-4; 7 nucleotides match TRBD1. The CDR3 loop spans 14 amino acids. From germline, CDR1 is MNHNS and CDR2 SASEGT. V dropped 6 bases and J dropped 7; count of bases not matched to a gene: 8. The CDR3 coding sequence is TGTGCCAGCAGAAGGCCAGGGGGGACTGAAAAACTGTTTTTT. Translated: CASRRPGGTEKLFF.

This chain joins TRBV7-9 and TRBJ2-1; D gene ambiguous. CDR1 is SEHNR and CDR2 is FQNEAQ in the germline V gene (reference sequence). The V gene lost 5 bases and the J gene lost 7 bases, with 9 bases spanning the gap. The CDR3 runs 12 residues. CDR3 nucleotides: TGTGCCAGCAGCGCCGTGGGAAATGAGCAGTTCTTC. This sequence encodes CASSAVGNEQFF.

The V and J genes are TRBV6-5 and TRBJ2-7; D gene uncertain. This CDR3 has 13 amino acids. Trimming shortened V by 5 bases and J by 2 bases, and 10 bases separated the two germline ends. Germline V gives CDR1 MNHEY, CDR2 SVGAGI. The CDR3 DNA reads TGTGCCAGCAGTAGCACAGCAACCTACGAGCAGTACTTC. This sequence encodes CASSSTATYEQYF.

The J gene is TRBJ2-3, the V gene TRBV25-1, with D hard to call. The CDR3 has 15 amino acids. V was shortened by 8 bases and J by 2 bases, with 17 bases between the two germline ends. Germline V lookup: CDR1 MGHDK, CDR2 SYGVNS. The DNA for the CDR3 is TGTGCCAGCGATAGACCCTATCCAGACACAGATACGCAGTATTTT. Translation gives CASDRPYPDTDTQYF.

With respect to this clone: Other nucleotide sequences from this sample produce the same CDR3. The DNA for the CDR3 is TGCGCCAGCAGCTTGGATAGAAACAATGAGCAGTTCTTC. Translation gives CASSLDRNNEQFF. V gene TRBV5-1 combines with J gene TRBJ2-1; D gene ambiguous. This CDR3 is 13 amino acids long. V lost 0 bases and J 5 bases, leaving 6 bases between the germline ends. The germline gives CDR1 SGHRS, CDR2 YFSETQ.

J is TRBJ1-4 and V is TRBV5-5; weak D call: TRBD1 (6 bases). Germline CDR1 SGHKS, CDR2 YYEKEE (reference sequence). This CDR3 region has 15 residues. The V and J ends lost 2 bases and 8 bases respectively, with 16 bases between them. The CDR3 spells CASSFQQGIAEKLFF. The CDR3 DNA follows: TGTGCCAGCAGCTTCCAACAGGGTATAGCAGAAAAACTGTTTTTT. Full variable domain (missing parts from reference TRBV5-5 and TRBJ1-4): DAGVTQSPTHLIKTRGQQVTLRCSPISGHKSVSWYQQVLGQGPQFIFQYYEKEERGRGNFPDRFSARQFPNYSSELNVNALLLGDSALYLCASSFQQGIAEKLFFGSGTQLSVL.

The genes are TRBV5-4 and TRBJ1-4; the match to TRBD1 covers 7 bases. Germline CDR1 SGHNT, CDR2 YYREEE (reference sequence). The V segment lost 2 bases and the J segment 8 bases; nucleotides outside the gene matches: 3. The CDR3 has 13 amino acids. The CDR3 DNA follows: TGTGCCAGCAGCTTTGGGACAGAAGAAAAACTGTTTTTT. Protein: CASSFGTEEKLFF.

This chain connects TRBV5-1 to TRBJ2-1; D remains unclear. Germline V gene lookup returns CDR1 SGHRS and CDR2 YFSETQ. The V end lost 0 bases, the J end lost 8 bases, and 18 bases lay between the germline ends. The CDR3 runs 16 residues. This CDR3 is CASSLAIGSGGYEQFF. For the CDR3, the DNA is TGCGCCAGCAGCTTGGCCATTGGGTCAGGTGGTTATGAGCAGTTCTTC.

This sequence joins TRBV4-1 and TRBJ1-5; a weak D match, TRBD1 (5 bases). V lost 2 bases and J 5 bases, leaving 22 bases between the germline ends. This CDR3 is built from 18 residues. CDR1 is MGHRA and CDR2 is YSYEKL in the germline V gene. CDR3 region: CASSQRASDGGTYQPQHF. The CDR3, as DNA: TGCGCCAGCAGCCAAAGAGCGAGCGATGGGGGGACCTATCAGCCCCAGCATTTT.

This clone has more than one count but fewer than ten. This chain connects TRBV6-8 to TRBJ1-5; D ambiguous. CDR3 length equals 17 residues. CDR1 is MNHGY and CDR2 is SAAAGT in the germline V gene. Trimming took 0 bases from V and 5 from J, leaving 17 bases between them. This CDR3 reads CASSYSAHQIADQPQHF. CDR3 coding DNA: TGTGCCAGCAGTTACTCCGCACATCAAATCGCTGATCAGCCCCAGCATTTT.

CDR3 region: CASKRTGASNEQFF. Written as DNA, the CDR3 is TGTGCCAGTAAGCGGACAGGGGCCTCCAATGAGCAGTTCTTC. This chain uses TRBV19 with TRBJ2-1; 9 positions agree with TRBD1. Germline-derived CDR1 and CDR2 are LNHDA and SQIVND (reference sequence). J lost 6 bases, V lost 7 bases, and 7 bases had no gene match. CDR3 length: 14 residues.

This chain joins TRBV29-1 and TRBJ2-5; perhaps TRBD2 as D (6 bases). The V gene's germline CDR1 is SQVTM and CDR2 ANQGSEA. CDR3 length: 13 amino acids. The CDR3 region has the DNA TGCACTATTTCCGGGGGTCTTATGGAGACCCAGTACTTC. Residues: CTISGGLMETQYF.

This clone has a handful of counts. The chain has TRBV7-9 and TRBJ1-6; no firm D call. Germline V lookup: CDR1 SEHNR, CDR2 FQNEAQ (reference sequence). The CDR3 length is 12 residues. The V gene lost 6 bases and the J gene lost 7 bases, with 7 bases spanning the gap. The DNA for the CDR3 is TGTGCCAGCAGTGACGGGAATTCACCCCTCCACTTT. Translated: CASSDGNSPLHF.